These 28 T cell receptor beta chains came from one sample sequenced in a study of blood T cell repertoires in COVID-19. Only in-frame clones appear in the TCRdb table, and some are missing; sequencing was by immunoSEQ multiplex PCR. This sample has 400,000 or so clones; 90% occur once, and the top ten carry about 0.6%. The material sequenced was PBMCs or T cells enriched from blood (not recorded which). The receptor source for this set is a young man who had recovered from COVID-19.

This chain joins TRBV2 and TRBJ2-3; 7 bases are shared with TRBD1. The V and J ends lost 3 bases and 4 bases, in that order; junction bases with no gene match: 4. The CDR3 length is 14 residues. Germline loops: CDR1 SNHLY, CDR2 FYNNEI. CDR3 sequence: CASSEAGGADTQYF. CDR3 nucleotide sequence: TGTGCCAGCAGTGAGGCAGGGGGAGCAGATACGCAGTATTTT. The complete variable domain, with remaining parts taken from reference TRBV2 and TRBJ2-3, reads EPEVTQTPSHQVTQMGQEVILRCVPISNHLYFYWYRQILGQKVEFLVSFYNNEISEKSEIFDDQFSVERPDGSNFTLKIRSTKLEDSAMYFCASSEAGGADTQYFGPGTRLTVL.

V usage is TRBV6-5 and J usage is TRBJ1-6; D might be TRBD1 (5 bases). V was trimmed by 6 bases and J by 14 bases, leaving 17 bases between them. In germline, CDR1 is MNHEY, CDR2 SVGAGI. The CDR3 length is 13 residues. As DNA, the CDR3 is TGTGCCAGCAGCTCAGGGCTCCGGGGGGCCCTCCACTTT. Its translation: CASSSGLRGALHF.

The chain carries TRBV11-2 and TRBJ1-1, with D possibly matching TRBD1 (5 bases). The CDR3 has 16 residues. CDR1 is SGHAT, CDR2 FQNNGV, per germline. The ends were cut back, 5 bases at V and 1 base at J, with 17 bases in the middle. The CDR3 is CASSPLQGGKNTEAFF. CDR3 nucleotides: TGTGCCAGCAGCCCGCTCCAGGGAGGAAAGAACACTGAAGCTTTCTTT.

The gene calls are TRBV19 and TRBJ1-1, with D unresolved. Trimming removed 1 base from V and 4 bases from J, with 7 bases in between. CDR3 length: 13 residues. Germline V gene lookup returns CDR1 LNHDA and CDR2 SQIVND (reference sequence). The CDR3, as DNA: TGTGCCAGTAGTATAGCGGGAGGCACTGAAGCTTTCTTT. Its translation: CASSIAGGTEAFF.

The V and J genes are TRBV28 and TRBJ2-5; 13 bases are shared with TRBD2. Germline V CDR1 and CDR2: MDHEN, SYDVKM. V was clipped by 7 bases and J by 4 bases; unmatched bases: 6. There are 15 residues in the CDR3. The chain's CDR3 is CASTSGLAGTETQYF. CDR3 bases: TGTGCCAGCACTTCGGGACTAGCGGGAACAGAGACCCAGTACTTC.

DNA for the CDR3: TGTGCCAGCAGCTTGTCAAGCCCGCAACCCACCGGGGAGCTGTTTTTT. Its protein is CASSLSSPQPTGELFF. The chain recombines TRBV5-8 with TRBJ2-2; no firm D call. The germline V gene encodes CDR1 SGHTS and CDR2 YDEGEE. The CDR3 is made up of 16 amino acids. Trimming took 1 base from V and 4 from J, leaving 14 bases between them. The entire variable domain, with the rest obtained from reference TRBV5-8 and TRBJ2-2, is as follows: EAGVTQSPTHLIKTRGQQATLRCSPISGHTSVYWYQQALGLGLQFLLWYDEGEERNRGNFPPRFSGRQFPNYSSELNVNALELEDSALYLCASSLSSPQPTGELFFGEGSRLTVL.

J is TRBJ1-3 and V is TRBV19; 7 bases fit TRBD1. There are 16 residues in the CDR3. Germline V gene lookup returns CDR1 LNHDA and CDR2 SQIVND (reference sequence). J was trimmed by 0 bases and V by 7 bases; bases with no gene match: 9. DNA for the CDR3: TGTGCCAGTACTCCAGGGGGACCCTTCTCTGGAAACACCATATATTTT. Residues: CASTPGGPFSGNTIYF.

The J gene is TRBJ1-1, the V gene TRBV5-1; 8 nucleotides align to TRBD1. J gave up 0 bases and V 6 bases, and 7 bases lay outside the gene matches. The CDR3 is made up of 15 amino acids. Germline V gives CDR1 SGHRS, CDR2 YFSETQ. Here the CDR3 reads CASTPGTGLNTEAFF. CDR3 nucleotides: TGCGCCAGCACCCCCGGGACAGGCTTGAACACTGAAGCTTTCTTT.

This clone was recorded only once. The V and J genes are TRBV28 and TRBJ2-1; TRBD2 aligns across 10 bases. V trimming: 6 bases; J trimming: 0 bases; junction bases outside the gene matches: 8. CDR1 and CDR2 from the germline V gene are MDHEN and SYDVKM. CDR3 length: 17 amino acids. CDR3 in DNA: TGTGCCAGCAGCAGCGGGACTAGCGATCTCTCCTACAATGAGCAGTTCTTC. Protein product: CASSSGTSDLSYNEQFF.

The chain couples TRBV10-3 to TRBJ1-4; the match to TRBD1 covers 7 bases. The CDR3 loop spans 12 amino acids. J was trimmed by 14 bases and V by 2 bases; bases with no gene match: 5. Germline values: CDR1 ENHRY, CDR2 SYGVKD. CDR3 in DNA: TGTGCCATCAGTGAGGAGGGGACAGTCCTGTTTTTT. Protein product: CAISEEGTVLFF.

The V call is TRBV27, the J call TRBJ1-3; D possibly corresponds to TRBD1 (6 bases). The germline gives CDR1 MNHEY, CDR2 SMNVEV (reference sequence). V was pared by 5 bases and J by 4 bases, with 15 bases between. This CDR3 is 15 amino acids long. The chain's CDR3 is CASSPSGTPGNTIYF. The DNA of the CDR3 is TGTGCCAGCAGTCCATCCGGGACACCCGGAAACACCATATATTTT.

This sequence joins TRBV5-8 and TRBJ2-7; D gene ambiguous. Germline values: CDR1 SGHTS, CDR2 YDEGEE. The V end was cut by 3 bases, the J end by 2 bases, with 6 bases between. CDR3 length equals 12 residues. The CDR3 is CASSSPPYEQYF. In DNA, the CDR3 is TGTGCCAGCAGCTCCCCTCCCTACGAGCAGTACTTC.

The chain carries TRBV9 and TRBJ2-3; 9 bases map to TRBD2. Germline assignment: CDR1 SGDLS and CDR2 YYNGEE. V lost 3 bases, J lost 3 bases, and 2 bases stayed unmatched. This CDR3 is built from 14 residues. This CDR3 is CASSASGVTDTQYF. The CDR3 DNA follows: TGTGCCAGCAGCGCTAGCGGGGTAACAGATACGCAGTATTTT.

The V and J genes are TRBV7-2 and TRBJ2-1; TRBD1 matches at 9 bases. There are 14 residues in the CDR3. The germline CDR1 and CDR2 sequences are SGHTA and FQGNSA. J lost 8 bases, V lost 5 bases, and 7 bases had no gene match. CDR3 bases: TGTGCCAGCAGCAGAGGACAGGGGTTGGATGAGCAGTTCTTC. Protein: CASSRGQGLDEQFF.

This chain uses TRBV27 with TRBJ1-6; D is uncertain. V lost 3 bases and J 10 bases, leaving 13 bases between the germline ends. The CDR3 extends over 14 amino acids. The germline gives CDR1 MNHEY, CDR2 SMNVEV (reference sequence). CDR3 amino acids: CASSFIGGPSPLHF. CDR3 bases: TGTGCCAGCAGTTTCATAGGAGGCCCCTCACCCCTCCACTTT.

There are a few counts of this clone. The chain has TRBV18 and TRBJ1-5; a possible D gene is TRBD1 (6 bases). Germline CDR1 reads KGHSH; CDR2 reads LQKENI. V lost 3 bases, J lost 4 bases, and 13 bases lay in between. The CDR3 covers 15 residues. Here the CDR3 reads CASSPLGQRNQPQHF. CDR3 nucleotides: TGTGCCAGCTCACCCCTCGGACAGAGGAATCAGCCCCAGCATTTT.

The chain employs TRBV15 and TRBJ1-5; weak D call: TRBD1 (5 bases). The germline gives CDR1 LNHNV, CDR2 YYDKDF (reference sequence). The V and J ends lost 0 bases and 6 bases respectively, with 18 bases between them. CDR3 length: 17 amino acids. The CDR3 sequence is CATSRDGTGRTGQPQHF. For the CDR3, the DNA is TGTGCCACCAGCAGAGATGGGACCGGGAGGACTGGTCAGCCCCAGCATTTT.

The chain has TRBV7-2 and TRBJ1-2; D uncertain. The CDR3 totals 12 residues. V lost 5 bases to trimming and J lost 8 bases, with 12 bases between them. Per the germline V gene, CDR1 is SGHTA and CDR2 is FQGNSA. Written as DNA, the CDR3 is TGTGCCAGCAGCCTTCCTCCCGGGGGCTACACCTTC. Amino acid sequence: CASSLPPGGYTF.

The chain employs TRBV6-1 and TRBJ2-5; tentatively, D is TRBD2 (5 bases). This CDR3 comprises 14 residues. The V end was cut by 2 bases, the J end by 9 bases, with 16 bases between. The germline V gene encodes CDR1 MNHNS and CDR2 SASEGT. CDR3 protein: CASSEPSLHGAQYF. In nucleotides, the CDR3 is TGTGCCAGCAGTGAACCCTCCCTACACGGGGCCCAGTACTTC.

This chain connects TRBV7-8 to TRBJ1-5; 8 bases fit TRBD1. Germline V gene data show CDR1 as SGHVS and CDR2 as FQNEAQ. V lost 5 bases, J lost 0 bases, and 6 bases stayed unmatched. The CDR3 extends over 16 amino acids. CDR3 loop: CASSPGGPHSNQPQHF. DNA for the CDR3: TGTGCCAGCAGCCCAGGGGGCCCTCATAGCAATCAGCCCCAGCATTTT.

This sequence joins TRBV12-5 and TRBJ2-2; 7 bases line up with TRBD2. The CDR3 loop spans 17 amino acids. The junction had 13 bases not matched to a gene; V was cut back by 6 bases and J by 3 bases. CDR1 is LGHNT and CDR2 is FRNRAP in the germline V gene. The CDR3 here is CASGDPSSGLHTGELFF. CDR3 sequence (DNA): TGTGCTAGTGGAGATCCGTCCTCGGGACTACACACCGGGGAGCTGTTTTTT.

The chain carries TRBV5-4 and TRBJ1-4, with D perhaps matching TRBD1 (5 bases). This CDR3 region has 15 residues. Germline V gives CDR1 SGHNT, CDR2 YYREEE (reference sequence). V was clipped by 4 bases and J by 5 bases, with 15 bases between them. The CDR3 DNA reads TGTGCCAGCAGCGCAAACCAGGGTGGAAATGAAAAACTGTTTTTT. Translating it yields CASSANQGGNEKLFF.

This clone appeared a few times. The rearrangement uses TRBV19 and TRBJ2-2; the match to TRBD2 covers 12 bases. From germline, CDR1 is LNHDA and CDR2 SQIVND (reference sequence). Trimming cost V 3 bases and J 6 bases; bases outside gene matches: 5. This CDR3 contains 16 residues. CDR3 amino acids: CASSILPSGGAGELFF. The CDR3 bases are TGTGCCAGTAGTATTTTACCTAGCGGGGGGGCCGGGGAGCTGTTTTTT.

The chain couples TRBV19 to TRBJ1-6, with 8 bases identical to TRBD1. V trimming: 6 bases; J trimming: 10 bases; junction bases outside the gene matches: 11. This CDR3 has 15 amino acids. The germline CDR1 and CDR2 sequences are LNHDA and SQIVND (reference sequence). The CDR3 region has the DNA TGTGCCAGTAGCGACAGGGGCCCTATGGGATCACCCCTCCACTTT. Protein product: CASSDRGPMGSPLHF.

The V gene is TRBV15, the J gene TRBJ2-3; D gene uncertain. The CDR3 contains 18 residues. V lost 0 bases to trimming and J lost 0 bases, with 16 bases between them. Germline CDR1 reads LNHNV; CDR2 reads YYDKDF (reference sequence). CDR3 amino acids: CATSRDAHERPSTDTQYF. The CDR3 coding sequence is TGTGCCACCAGCAGAGACGCTCACGAGCGACCTAGCACAGATACGCAGTATTTT.

Comments on this clone: This sample also contains other DNA sequences that code for the same CDR3. This rearrangement joins TRBV2 to TRBJ1-2; possibly TRBD1 for D (6 bases). CDR3 length equals 12 residues. Germline assignment: CDR1 SNHLY and CDR2 FYNNEI. Trimming pared 3 bases from V and 5 bases from J, leaving 7 bases between. CDR3 DNA: TGTGCCAGCAGTGAGACAGGATATGGCTACACCTTC. This translates into CASSETGYGYTF.

V and J are TRBV19 and TRBJ1-2; 8 bases match TRBD1. Trimming took 3 bases from V and 4 from J; bases not matched to a gene: 13. The CDR3 is 17 amino acids. Germline V CDR1 and CDR2: LNHDA, SQIVND (reference sequence). CDR3 in DNA: TGTGCCAGTAGTATCTGGACAGGGAGGTTGGGTTTCTATGGCTACACCTTC. Translation gives CASSIWTGRLGFYGYTF.

The genes are TRBV12-3 or TRBV12-4 and TRBJ1-5, with D uncertain. Deletions cut 8 bases from V and 2 bases from J, with 10 bases between. The CDR3 is 13 amino acids. The CDR3 is CASAAAGNQPQHF. CDR3 sequence (DNA): TGTGCCAGCGCCGCGGCAGGCAATCAGCCCCAGCATTTT.